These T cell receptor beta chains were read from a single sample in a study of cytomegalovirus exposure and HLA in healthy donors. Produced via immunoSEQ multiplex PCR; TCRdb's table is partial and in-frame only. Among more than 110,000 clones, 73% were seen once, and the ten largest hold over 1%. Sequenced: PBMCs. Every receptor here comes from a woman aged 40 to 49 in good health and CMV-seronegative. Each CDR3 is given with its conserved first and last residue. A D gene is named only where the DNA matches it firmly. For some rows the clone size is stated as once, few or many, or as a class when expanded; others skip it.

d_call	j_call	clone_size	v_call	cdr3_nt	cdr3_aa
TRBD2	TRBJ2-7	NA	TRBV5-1	TGCGCCAGCAGCTCCGGGACTAGCGGGGGGTTGAACGAGCAGTACTTC	CASSSGTSGGLNEQYF
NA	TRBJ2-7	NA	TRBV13	TGTGCCAGCAGCCTATTTGAGGTGCTGGACGAGCAGTACTTC	CASSLFEVLDEQYF
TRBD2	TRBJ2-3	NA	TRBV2	TGTGCCAGCAGAAGGGGTCGGGGGGGTGCGTCAGATACGCAGTATTTT	CASRRGRGGASDTQYF
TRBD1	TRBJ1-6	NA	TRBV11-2	TGTGCCAGCAGGGGACAGGGGGTCTCACCCCTCCACTTT	CASRGQGVSPLHF
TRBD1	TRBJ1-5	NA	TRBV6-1	TGTGCCAGCAGTGAAAGGTCGACAGGGTTAAATCAGCCCCAGCATTTT	CASSERSTGLNQPQHF
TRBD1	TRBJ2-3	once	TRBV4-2	TGTGCCAGCAGCCAAGGGCAGGGGGGCACAGATACGCAGTATTTT	CASSQGQGGTDTQYF
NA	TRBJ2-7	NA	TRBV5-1	TGCGCCAGCAGTCCCCGGCAGGGTTACGAGCAGTACTTC	CASSPRQGYEQYF
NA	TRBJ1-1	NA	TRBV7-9	TGTGCCAGCAGCTTTGTCCAGGGTAGAGATGAAGCTTTCTTT	CASSFVQGRDEAFF
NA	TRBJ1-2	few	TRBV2	TGTGCCAGCAGGGAGACCTTTGGCTACACCTTC	CASRETFGYTF
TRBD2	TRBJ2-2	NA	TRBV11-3	TGTGCCAGCAGCTTAGGGACTAGCGGGGGGGCTACCGGGGAGCTGTTTTTT	CASSLGTSGGATGELFF
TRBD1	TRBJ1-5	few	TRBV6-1	TGTGCCAGCAGAGGGACAGGGAATCAGCCCCAGCATTTT	CASRGTGNQPQHF
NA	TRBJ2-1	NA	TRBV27	TGTGCCAGCAGTTCAGATATCTCCTACAATGAGCAGTTCTTC	CASSSDISYNEQFF
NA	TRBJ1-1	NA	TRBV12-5	TGTGCTAGTGGTTCCGATAAAATGACAGGATCGGACACTGAAGCTTTCTTT	CASGSDKMTGSDTEAFF
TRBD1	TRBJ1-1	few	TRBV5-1	TGCGCCAGCAGCTTGTTACAGGGGGCCACTGAAGCTTTCTTT	CASSLLQGATEAFF
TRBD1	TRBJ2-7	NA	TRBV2	TGTGCCAGTGGCTCGGGACAGGGAATGGGTGAGCAGTACTTC	CASGSGQGMGEQYF
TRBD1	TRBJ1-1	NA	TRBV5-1	TGCGCCAGCAGCAGCCCGGACAGGGGCACTGAAGCTTTCTTT	CASSSPDRGTEAFF